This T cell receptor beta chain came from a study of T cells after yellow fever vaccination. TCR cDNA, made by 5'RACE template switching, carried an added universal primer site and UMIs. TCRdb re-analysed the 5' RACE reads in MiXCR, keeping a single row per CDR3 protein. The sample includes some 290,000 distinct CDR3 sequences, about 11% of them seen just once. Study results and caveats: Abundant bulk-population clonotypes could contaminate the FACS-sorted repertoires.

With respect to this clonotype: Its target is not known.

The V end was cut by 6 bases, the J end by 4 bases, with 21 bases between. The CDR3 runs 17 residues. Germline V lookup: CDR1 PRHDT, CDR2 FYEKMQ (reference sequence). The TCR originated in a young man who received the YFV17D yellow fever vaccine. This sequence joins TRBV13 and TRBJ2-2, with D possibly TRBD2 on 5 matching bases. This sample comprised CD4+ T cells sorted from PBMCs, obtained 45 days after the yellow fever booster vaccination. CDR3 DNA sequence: TGTGCCAGCAGTAAAACCGAGGGTTCTGCCTTCACCGGGGAGCTGTTTTTT. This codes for CASSKTEGSAFTGELFF.